Below, 30 T cell receptor beta chains from the same sample are listed, as sequenced in a study of CD8 T cells in ankylosing spondylitis. Overall study findings and caveats: A motif of eight highly homologous TCR beta variants was seen as apparently characteristic of ankylosing spondylitis blood.

Antigens for these TCRs are unknown. TCRdb recomputed calls from the 5' RACE reads with MiXCR, one row per CDR3 protein. This table has under 150,000 distinct CDR3 sequences, 17% appearing once. The sample taken for sequencing was blood, either unsorted or a sorted T cell fraction (not recorded which). The receptors were gathered from a male donor with ankylosing spondylitis.

This chain connects TRBV7-9 to TRBJ2-7; 8 bases are shared with TRBD2. J lost 8 bases, V lost 7 bases, and 10 bases had no gene match. Germline V CDR1 and CDR2: SEHNR, FQNEAQ (reference sequence). The CDR3 spans 13 residues. The CDR3 DNA is TGTGCCAGCAATCCCGGGACTAGGTCTCAGCAGTACTTC. This codes for CASNPGTRSQQYF.

This clonotype was detected only a few times. This chain joins TRBV7-9 and TRBJ2-2; perhaps TRBD1 as D (6 bases). This CDR3 spans 16 amino acids. The V gene's germline CDR1 is SEHNR and CDR2 FQNEAQ (reference sequence). V was trimmed by 5 bases and J by 0 bases, leaving 13 bases between them. The CDR3 nucleotides read TGTGCCAGCAGCCAACCAGGGGTTACGAACACCGGGGAGCTGTTTTTT. Amino acids: CASSQPGVTNTGELFF.

V gene TRBV24-1 combines with J gene TRBJ2-1, with unresolved D. Looked up from germline, CDR1 is KGHDR and CDR2 is SFDVKD. There are 12 residues in the CDR3. Between the trimmed V and J ends, which lost 5 bases and 3 bases, there was a span of 4 bases. DNA of the CDR3: TGTGCCACCAGTGGGGACTACAATGAGCAGTTCTTC. Amino acid sequence: CATSGDYNEQFF.

This clonotype appeared a few times. J is TRBJ2-2 and V is TRBV9; 11 positions match TRBD2. Trimming took 3 bases from V and 5 from J; bases not matched to a gene: 9. The CDR3 loop spans 17 amino acids. Germline V CDR1 and CDR2: SGDLS, YYNGEE. The CDR3 sequence is CASSASLAGGWTGELFF. CDR3 coding DNA: TGTGCCAGCAGCGCCAGCCTAGCGGGAGGTTGGACCGGGGAGCTGTTTTTT.

This clonotype was observed a handful of times. The chain employs TRBV5-6 and TRBJ2-3; D unresolved. Per germline, CDR1 SGHDT and CDR2 YYEEEE. Trimming stripped 4 bases from V and 5 bases from J, with 11 bases between. The CDR3 contains 13 residues. The CDR3 nucleotides are TGTGCCAGCAGCAATGTTCTAATAGATACGCAGTATTTT. It specifies CASSNVLIDTQYF.

This clonotype was recorded a few times. The chain uses TRBV7-8 and TRBJ2-4; 10 bases are a match to TRBD2. After removal of 5 bases from V and 4 bases from J, the junction contained 5 bases not matched to a gene. The CDR3 is 15 amino acids. CDR1 and CDR2 from the germline V gene are SGHVS and FQNEAQ. DNA of the CDR3: TGTGCCAGCAGCCCGGCGGGACTAGCGAAAAACATTCAGTACTTC. Translated: CASSPAGLAKNIQYF.

This chain joins TRBV20-1 and TRBJ2-3; 7 nucleotides line up with TRBD2. There are 14 residues in the CDR3. Germline trimming cut 5 bases from V and 2 bases from J; bases unmatched to any gene: 7. Germline CDR1 and CDR2: DFQATT and SNEGSKA (reference sequence). CDR3 sequence: CSAPETSATDTQYF. In DNA, the CDR3 is TGCAGTGCTCCCGAAACTAGCGCCACAGATACGCAGTATTTT.

This chain joins TRBV4-1 and TRBJ2-3; tentatively, D is TRBD2 (5 bases). Trimming shortened V by 10 bases and J by 2 bases, and 10 bases separated the two germline ends. There are 12 residues in the CDR3. The germline V gene encodes CDR1 MGHRA and CDR2 YSYEKL. CDR3 in amino acids: CATARDTDTQYF. CDR3 bases: TGCGCCACCGCCCGGGACACAGATACGCAGTATTTT.

This sequence joins TRBV4-1 and TRBJ2-6; D not resolved. Germline loops: CDR1 MGHRA, CDR2 YSYEKL. This CDR3 comprises 18 residues. V lost 0 bases, J lost 0 bases, and 12 bases lay in between. DNA of the CDR3: TGCGCCAGCAGCCAAGATCGGCCAGAGAGCTCTGGGGCCAACGTCCTGACTTTC. Encoded protein: CASSQDRPESSGANVLTF.

V usage is TRBV6-5 and J usage is TRBJ2-7; 11 nucleotides match TRBD1. Germline V gene sequence: CDR1 MNHEY, CDR2 SVGAGI. This CDR3 contains 17 residues. The ends lost 2 bases at V and 4 bases at J; junction bases unmatched: 10. The CDR3, as DNA: TGTGCCAGCAGTTACAACACAGGGACAGGGGGGCTTTACGAGCAGTACTTC. It is translated as CASSYNTGTGGLYEQYF.

This rearrangement joins TRBV27 to TRBJ1-2; perhaps TRBD1 as D (5 bases). The V gene lost 10 bases and the J gene lost 8 bases, with 14 bases spanning the gap. The CDR3 consists of 11 residues. The germline V gene encodes CDR1 MNHEY and CDR2 SMNVEV (reference sequence). DNA of the CDR3: TGTGCCACGGGGGGAGGGGTCGGCTACACCTTC. It specifies CATGGGVGYTF.

This chain links TRBV24-1 with TRBJ2-1, with TRBD1 matching 8 bases. Germline-derived CDR1 and CDR2 are KGHDR and SFDVKD. CDR3 size: 17 residues. Trimming removed 2 bases from V and 12 bases from J; junction bases left unmatched: 17. The CDR3 DNA follows: TGTGCCACCAGTGATTCCCATCAGGGGGCACCTCCCCTTGGGCAGTTCTTC. Translated: CATSDSHQGAPPLGQFF.

The CDR3 coding sequence is TGCAGTGCCCCTAGGGACAGCAGCTTCCAAGAGACCCAGTACTTC. It specifies CSAPRDSSFQETQYF. The rearrangement links TRBV20-1 to TRBJ2-5, with 7 bases that match TRBD1. This CDR3 spans 15 amino acids. Trimming removed 6 bases from V and 1 base from J; junction bases left unmatched: 11. CDR1 and CDR2 from the germline V gene are DFQATT and SNEGSKA (reference sequence).

The CDR3 bases are TGTGCCAGCAGCCTGGACTCAACTAATGAAAAACTGTTTTTT. Protein sequence: CASSLDSTNEKLFF. The V gene is TRBV7-8, the J gene TRBJ1-4; D gene unclear. Germline CDR1 and CDR2: SGHVS and FQNEAQ. CDR3 length equals 14 residues. The V gene lost 5 bases and the J gene lost 0 bases, with 7 bases spanning the gap.

This clonotype was counted between two and nine times. The chain joins TRBV6-2 or TRBV6-3 to TRBJ2-6; possibly TRBD2 for D (6 bases). This CDR3 is 17 amino acids long. The V gene lost 5 bases and the J gene lost 2 bases, with 16 bases spanning the gap. The germline V gene has CDR1 MNHEY and CDR2 SVGEGT. The CDR3 spells CASSNLASPAGANVLTF. As DNA, the CDR3 is TGTGCCAGCAGTAACCTAGCGTCTCCCGCTGGGGCCAACGTCCTGACTTTC.

V gene TRBV5-1 combines with J gene TRBJ1-2, with TRBD1 as a possible D gene (5 bases). V was cut by 3 bases and J by 0 bases, with 15 bases left in between. The CDR3 consists of 16 residues. Per the germline V gene, CDR1 is SGHRS and CDR2 is YFSETQ. CDR3 sequence: CASSWGRYDTNYGYTF. DNA for the CDR3: TGCGCCAGCAGCTGGGGCAGATACGACACTAACTATGGCTACACCTTC.

The chain's CDR3 is CASSYVRVKLFF. The CDR3 DNA sequence: TGTGCCAGCAGTTACGTGAGGGTAAAACTGTTTTTT. This chain joins TRBV6-6 and TRBJ1-4; D remains unclear. CDR3 size: 12 residues. Germline loops: CDR1 MNHNY, CDR2 SVGAGI (reference sequence). Trimming left V 2 bases short and J 10 bases short, with 8 bases between.

The genes are TRBV5-4 and TRBJ2-7; the D gene is possibly TRBD2 (6 bases). CDR1 SGHNT and CDR2 YYREEE come from the germline V gene (reference sequence). V was trimmed by 4 bases and J by 2 bases, leaving 19 bases between them. The CDR3 extends over 16 amino acids. The chain's CDR3 is CASSTNPGVAAYEQYF. The CDR3, as DNA: TGTGCCAGCAGCACCAATCCGGGAGTAGCGGCCTACGAGCAGTACTTC.

There are a few counts of this clonotype. J is TRBJ2-3 and V is TRBV27, with 10 bases aligning to TRBD2. V dropped 7 bases and J dropped 4; count of bases not matched to a gene: 8. CDR1 is MNHEY, CDR2 SMNVEV, per germline (reference sequence). This CDR3 comprises 15 residues. CDR3 DNA sequence: TGTGCCAGCACGGACCTAGCGGGAGCATCAGATACGCAGTATTTT. Its translation is CASTDLAGASDTQYF.

This clonotype has only a few counts. V usage is TRBV27 and J usage is TRBJ2-3; 7 bases fit TRBD2. The CDR3 sequence is 17 residues long. V trimming: 1 base; J trimming: 4 bases; junction bases outside the gene matches: 11. From germline, CDR1 is MNHEY and CDR2 SMNVEV (reference sequence). DNA for the CDR3: TGTGCCAGCAGTTTATACCCCCGATGGCGGGAGTCAGATACGCAGTATTTT. Protein sequence: CASSLYPRWRESDTQYF.

This clonotype was picked up a small number of times. J is TRBJ2-1 and V is TRBV28; TRBD2 aligns across 13 bases. Germline CDR1 and CDR2: MDHEN and SYDVKM. The CDR3 consists of 15 residues. V shed 6 bases, J shed 4 bases, and the junction held 3 bases outside the gene matches. The CDR3 sequence: CASSKLAGGYNEQFF. CDR3 DNA sequence: TGTGCCAGCAGCAAACTAGCGGGAGGGTACAATGAGCAGTTCTTC.

The V and J genes are TRBV27 and TRBJ2-7; 10 bases line up with TRBD1. The CDR3 totals 14 residues. Germline CDR1 reads MNHEY; CDR2 reads SMNVEV (reference sequence). Unmatched junction bases numbered 7, after V lost 6 bases and J lost 5 bases. The CDR3: CASSPGTGVDEQYF. CDR3 nucleotide sequence: TGTGCCAGCAGCCCCGGGACAGGGGTCGACGAGCAGTACTTC.

The chain is built from TRBV5-6 and TRBJ1-2; 7 bases are a match to TRBD1. With 4 bases clipped from V and 5 bases from J, the junction kept 11 bases outside the gene matches. There are 15 residues in the CDR3. In germline, CDR1 is SGHDT, CDR2 YYEEEE. CDR3 sequence: CASSTSSGQRYGYTF. CDR3 coding DNA: TGTGCCAGCAGCACGAGCTCGGGACAGAGATATGGCTACACCTTC.

This clonotype was observed many times. V is TRBV28 and J is TRBJ2-7; 7 nucleotides agree with TRBD2. The germline CDR1 and CDR2 sequences are MDHEN and SYDVKM. CDR3 length: 16 amino acids. Trimming cost V 3 bases and J 2 bases; bases outside gene matches: 10. The CDR3 DNA is TGTGCCAGCAGTTTTAAACTAGCGTCTTCCACCTACGAGCAGTACTTC. This encodes CASSFKLASSTYEQYF.

In its sample, this clonotype was seen a few times. The chain uses TRBV10-3 and TRBJ2-7; D is possibly TRBD1 (6 bases). The length of the CDR3 is 13 residues. Germline loops: CDR1 ENHRY, CDR2 SYGVKD. The V end lost 6 bases, the J end lost 5 bases, and 14 bases lay between the germline ends. CDR3 bases: TGTGCCATCAGCACCGGGACAAATAACGAGCAGTACTTC. This codes for CAISTGTNNEQYF.

This clonotype showed up just a few times. CDR3 residues: CASSLWSVGGHEQYF. The CDR3 nucleotides are TGTGCCAGCAGTTTATGGTCCGTGGGCGGGCACGAGCAGTACTTC. V gene TRBV28 combines with J gene TRBJ2-7; perhaps TRBD2 as D (5 bases). The CDR3 runs to 15 residues. V shed 0 bases and J shed 5 bases, with 14 bases lying between them. From germline, CDR1 is MDHEN and CDR2 SYDVKM.

The chain is built from TRBV6-2 or TRBV6-3 and TRBJ2-1; 7 bases are a match to TRBD1. The CDR3 extends over 13 amino acids. The junction had 1 base not matched to a gene; V was cut back by 2 bases and J by 6 bases. Germline V lookup: CDR1 MNHEY, CDR2 SVGEGT. The CDR3 loop reads CASSYRQGNEQFF. CDR3 nucleotide sequence: TGTGCCAGCAGTTACAGACAGGGCAATGAGCAGTTCTTC.

The genes are TRBV4-1 and TRBJ1-4; D gene uncertain. The CDR3 consists of 15 residues. V dropped 4 bases and J dropped 4 bases, with 13 bases sitting between them. CDR1 is MGHRA, CDR2 YSYEKL, per germline. The CDR3, as DNA: TGCGCCAGCAGCCCAGACTTGACCCTTAATGAAAAACTGTTTTTT. The encoded protein is CASSPDLTLNEKLFF.

V is TRBV3-1 and J is TRBJ1-5, with 7 bases fitting TRBD1. The CDR3 is 16 residues long. Germline assignment: CDR1 LGHDT and CDR2 YNNKEL (reference sequence). Germline trimming cut 4 bases from V and 4 bases from J; bases unmatched to any gene: 10. CDR3 region: CASSPGQGVGNQPQHF. The DNA for the CDR3 is TGTGCCAGCAGCCCGGGCCAGGGGGTTGGAAATCAGCCCCAGCATTTT.

The rearrangement joins TRBV20-1 to TRBJ2-7; D not certain. Germline V CDR1 and CDR2: DFQATT, SNEGSKA (reference sequence). V was trimmed by 6 bases and J by 6 bases, leaving 18 bases between them. The CDR3 covers 13 residues. In DNA form, the CDR3 reads TGCAGTGCGGCCGGGCGGAACTCCGTCGAGCAGTACTTC. This translates into CSAAGRNSVEQYF.